The 13 T cell receptor beta chains below were found in one sample sequenced in a study of cytomegalovirus exposure and HLA in healthy donors. Generated by immunoSEQ multiplex PCR, the TCRdb table keeps only in-frame clones and is missing some. The sample carries fewer than 120,000 clones, roughly 90% recorded once. Input material: PBMCs. The receptors shown here come from a woman in her 30s in good health and CMV-seropositive.

This CDR3 reads CASSLADSMDEQFF. CDR3 sequence (DNA): TGCGCCAGCAGCTTGGCGGATAGCATGGATGAGCAGTTCTTC. The chain recombines TRBV5-1 with TRBJ2-1; D not resolved. CDR3 length: 14 residues. Germline values: CDR1 SGHRS, CDR2 YFSETQ. Trimming took 0 bases from V and 8 from J, leaving 12 bases between them.

The chain links TRBV6-1 to TRBJ2-2, with TRBD2 as a possible D gene (5 bases). V lost 6 bases, J lost 1 base, and 12 bases lay in between. Looked up from germline, CDR1 is MNHNS and CDR2 is SASEGT. The CDR3 loop spans 15 amino acids. The DNA for the CDR3 is TGTGCCAGCAGCGAGCTCGGGGTGAACACCGGGGAGCTGTTTTTT. Its translation is CASSELGVNTGELFF.

The chain combines TRBV30 with TRBJ1-1; D perhaps matches TRBD1 (5 bases). This CDR3 spans 15 amino acids. V gave up 2 bases and J gave up 4 bases, with 17 bases separating them. Germline CDR1 reads GTSNPN; CDR2 reads SVGIG (reference sequence). The CDR3 region has the DNA TGTGCCTGGAGTTACCTAGCGGGGGGTCTCACTGAAGCTTTCTTT. It translates to CAWSYLAGGLTEAFF.

This clone has only one observation. This CDR3 is also generated by other DNA sequences in the sample. The genes are TRBV6-5 and TRBJ1-2; 7 nucleotides align to TRBD1. The CDR3 length is 13 residues. Germline loops: CDR1 MNHEY, CDR2 SVGAGI. After removal of 3 bases from V and 4 bases from J, the junction contained 2 bases not matched to a gene. CDR3 amino acids: CASSYTGVYGYTF. The CDR3 region has the DNA TGTGCCAGCAGTTATACAGGGGTCTATGGCTACACCTTC.

CDR3 loop: CARSWGDGESETQYF. CDR3 nucleotides: TGTGCCAGAAGCTGGGGGGACGGTGAATCAGAGACCCAGTACTTC. The chain carries TRBV5-3 and TRBJ2-5, with D perhaps TRBD2 (6 bases). TRBV5-3 counts as an open reading frame of uncertain function. The CDR3 spans 15 residues. V was cut by 3 bases and J by 4 bases, with 16 bases left in between.

The chain carries TRBV2 and TRBJ1-4, with D possibly matching TRBD1 (5 bases). V lost 1 base, J lost 3 bases, and 6 bases lay in between. The V gene's germline CDR1 is SNHLY and CDR2 FYNNEI. This CDR3 is built from 14 residues. The CDR3 region has the DNA TGTGCCAGCAGTGAAGGCAGGGCTAATGAAAAACTGTTTTTT. This translates into CASSEGRANEKLFF.

The V gene is TRBV9, the J gene TRBJ2-3; D is possibly TRBD2 (5 bases). Germline CDR1 reads SGDLS; CDR2 reads YYNGEE. There are 14 residues in the CDR3. Between the trimmed V and J ends, which lost 4 bases and 5 bases, there was a span of 14 bases. This CDR3 is CASSFRLGKDTQYF. For the CDR3, the DNA is TGTGCCAGCAGCTTCCGACTCGGGAAAGATACGCAGTATTTT.

The chain joins TRBV4-2 to TRBJ2-3, with TRBD2 matching over 8 bases. This CDR3 is 16 amino acids long. The junction had 11 bases not matched to a gene; V was cut back by 6 bases and J by 3 bases. Germline-derived CDR1 and CDR2 are LGHNA and YNFKEQ. CDR3 coding DNA: TGTGCCAGCAGTCACCGCGCAGCGGGAGAAACAGATACGCAGTATTTT. It yields the protein CASSHRAAGETDTQYF.

This clone came up once. This chain joins TRBV6-1 and TRBJ1-2, with D tentatively TRBD1 (6 bases). From germline, CDR1 is MNHNS and CDR2 SASEGT. Trimming cost V 3 bases and J 4 bases, with 21 bases left between them. The CDR3 covers 17 residues. CDR3 coding DNA: TGTGCCAGCAGTGAGGGGGGGGGCCTCCTCCTGGCCTATGGCTACACCTTC. It is translated as CASSEGGGLLLAYGYTF.

The chain uses TRBV5-1 and TRBJ2-2, with a possible D match to TRBD2 (7 bases). The V gene's germline CDR1 is SGHRS and CDR2 YFSETQ. The length of the CDR3 is 14 residues. Deletions cut 3 bases from V and 5 bases from J, with 11 bases between. CDR3 sequence (DNA): TGCGCCAGCAGCTCCAGGGGAGGGACCGGGGAGCTGTTTTTT. Encoded protein: CASSSRGGTGELFF.

The rearrangement uses TRBV9 and TRBJ2-1, with 12 bases matching TRBD2. This CDR3 is 13 amino acids long. The germline V gene has CDR1 SGDLS and CDR2 YYNGEE. V shed 5 bases, J shed 8 bases, and the junction held 2 bases outside the gene matches. The CDR3 nucleotides read TGTGCCAGCAGGACTAGCGGGAGCGATGAGCAGTTCTTC. Translating it yields CASRTSGSDEQFF.

The gene calls are TRBV7-9 and TRBJ1-2; TRBD1 aligns across 8 bases. The CDR3 spans 15 residues. Germline V gives CDR1 SEHNR, CDR2 FQNEAQ (reference sequence). Germline trimming cut 0 bases from V and 3 bases from J; bases unmatched to any gene: 3. CDR3 sequence: CASSLAGQGYYGYTF. CDR3 DNA: TGTGCCAGCAGCTTAGCTGGACAGGGCTACTATGGCTACACCTTC.

The chain couples TRBV27 to TRBJ1-3; unclear D gene. V was pared by 4 bases and J by 0 bases, with 7 bases between. This CDR3 has 14 amino acids. Germline CDR1 MNHEY, CDR2 SMNVEV (reference sequence). The CDR3 is CASSSSNSGNTIYF. Written as DNA, the CDR3 is TGTGCCAGCAGTTCCAGTAACTCTGGAAACACCATATATTTT.